This TCR beta chain stems from a study of blood T cell repertoires in COVID-19. The overall study: The origin of the acute and convalescent COVID-19 samples was the United States, Italy and Spain. Sample material is recorded as cDNA or gDNA derived from T cells, B-cell-depleted T cells, or PBMCs.

The germline CDR1 and CDR2 sequences are MNHNY and SVGAGI (reference sequence). The CDR3 is made up of 13 amino acids. Trimming pared 0 bases from V and 3 bases from J, leaving 5 bases between. Per the study methods: Quantification of nucleated cells was approximated via reference gene primer amplification. The table came from immunoSEQ multiplex PCR; TCRdb's copy has only in-frame clones and leaves some out. Clone size and V and J calls were adopted from that table, with D and trimming inferred from the DNA. The sample holds fewer than 250,000 clones, around 80% seen once. Enrolment of Seattle patients took place during active infection, and they were followed longitudinally.

This sequence joins TRBV6-6 and TRBJ1-2; D unclear. The source of this sequence is a woman of 80 years or more with COVID-19, enrolled during active disease. Sequencing was performed on peripheral blood. The CDR3 region is CASSYSAYYGYTF. The CDR3 DNA reads TGTGCCAGCAGTTACTCAGCATACTATGGCTACACCTTC.